This TCR beta chain was documented in a study of a mutant IDH1 vaccine in newly diagnosed glioma. Study background: Of treated patients, around 60% were men and approximately 40% women, averaging around 44 years. Antecedent treatment encompassed radiotherapy, temozolomide, or their combination; the majority received both.

Comment on this clone: Its antigen is as yet unknown.

Study-wide results and limits: Immune responses arising from the vaccine appeared in 80% to 95% of patients. The authors found pseudoprogression apparently unrelated to changes in top peripheral T cell clonotypes.

The length of the CDR3 is 16 residues. Trimming pared 0 bases from V and 2 bases from J, leaving 15 bases between. Germline V gene lookup returns CDR1 SGHNT and CDR2 YYREEE (reference sequence). The time point is: baseline, week 1 (first vaccination visit). Stated treatment: pre-vaccination baseline after standard-of-care therapy. Repertoires were generated with immunoSEQ multiplex PCR, while TCRdb's copy carries only in-frame clones and drops some. The data hold about 92,000 clones, with 80% observed a single time. The chain links TRBV5-4 to TRBJ2-7; D is unclear. This TCR came from a man aged 40-55 years with glioma. Here the sequenced sample was PBMCs, taken from a glioma patient treated with radiotherapy, temozolomide or both. The DNA of the CDR3 is TGTGCCAGCAGCTTGGGGTCCGGCCGAAACCCCTACGAGCAGTACTTC. Translating it yields CASSLGSGRNPYEQYF. The complete variable domain, with remaining parts taken from reference TRBV5-4 and TRBJ2-7, reads ETGVTQSPTHLIKTRGQQVTLRCSSQSGHNTVSWYQQALGQGPQFIFQYYREEENGRGNFPPRFSGLQFPNYSSELNVNALELDDSALYLCASSLGSGRNPYEQYFGPGTRLTVT.